This T cell receptor (beta chain) was obtained from a study of cytomegalovirus exposure and HLA in healthy donors (dated by TCRdb to about 2017). The study in broad terms: According to a later analysis, one platform produced both the roughly 110 validation repertoires and the 550 to 800 repertoires of the first cohort. The aim of the study was to test whether cataloging public T cell receptors could identify signatures of past pathogen exposure. In addition to the first cohort of roughly 670 subjects, a separate validation cohort of about 120 different subjects was used. The study combined high-throughput TCR immunosequencing, statistical association of individual TCRs with disease status, and machine learning to predict cytomegalovirus infection status. Beyond this particular receptor, the publication reports: The authors suggested that the approach could potentially be generalized to other disease states and immunological phenotypes. A later analysis had no HLA typing for the validation cohort, so co-occurrence there was scored across all 130 or so repertoires. A few of the identified cytomegalovirus-associated TCR beta chains were confirmed in vitro to be specific for cytomegalovirus antigens. The classifier was reported to diagnose cytomegalovirus status with high specificity and sensitivity in both the original and validation cohorts. The study gave a list of more than 150 TCR beta chains associated with cytomegalovirus. While some public TCRs were present in many individuals, most TCR sequences turned up only very rarely across donors. A later analysis found that TCRs clustered in the first cohort also tended to co-occur in the roughly 120 validation repertoires, with more than 90% of cluster scores above 0.

The donors were included in the validation cohort of roughly 130 subjects, a group kept apart from the 666-subject first cohort. To note about this clone: The clone's antigen remains unknown. One base away there is no much larger clone; base qualities are not given.

Library generation was performed with the immunoSEQ multiplex PCR assay. Per the authors' processing: A statistical classification framework was built for diagnosing cytomegalovirus status from the catalog of TCR beta chain sequences. Imported from immuneACCESS, the table was reduced by TCRdb to in-frame sequences with V and J called. These copies leave out some clones; in studies compared against another copy, an unresolved V gene accounts for under half, and the cause of the remainder is not known. Clone size and the V and J calls come from that table; the DNA yielded D and trimming. The sample includes around 120,000 clones, with about 88% observed a single time. 4% to 5.5% of the sample lies in the top ten. The CDR3 sequence holds 11 residues, the cysteine and phenylalanine included. Only CDR3 DNA remains: 33 bases, in frame from the first base. The germline V gene gives CDR1 as SQVTM and CDR2 as ANQGSEA. After removal of 7 bases from V and 4 bases from J, the junction retains 3 bases not matched to a gene.

The sample was PBMCs. The receptor was isolated from a man aged 18-30 years in good health and CMV-seropositive. The V gene is TRBV29-1 and the J gene is TRBJ1-2, with 7 bases matching TRBD1. The CDR3 protein sequence reads: CSARDSYGYTF. The nucleotide sequence reads as follows: TGCAGCGCTCGGGACAGCTATGGCTACACCTTC.